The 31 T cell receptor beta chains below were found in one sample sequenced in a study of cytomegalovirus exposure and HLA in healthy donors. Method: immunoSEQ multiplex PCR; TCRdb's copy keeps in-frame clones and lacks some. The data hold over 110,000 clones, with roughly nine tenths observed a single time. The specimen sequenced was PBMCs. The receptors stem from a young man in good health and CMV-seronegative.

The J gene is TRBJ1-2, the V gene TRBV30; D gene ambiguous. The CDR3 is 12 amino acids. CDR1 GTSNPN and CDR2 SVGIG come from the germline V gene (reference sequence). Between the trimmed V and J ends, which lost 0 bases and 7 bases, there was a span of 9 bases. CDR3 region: CAWSVRRSGYTF. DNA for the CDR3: TGTGCCTGGAGTGTAAGGAGGAGTGGCTACACCTTC. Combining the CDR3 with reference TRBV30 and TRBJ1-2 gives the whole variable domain SQTIHQWPATLVQPVGSPLSLECTVEGTSNPNLYWYRQAAGRGLQLLFYSVGIGQISSEVPQNLSASRPQDRQFILSSKKLLLSDSGFYLCAWSVRRSGYTFGSGTRLTVV.

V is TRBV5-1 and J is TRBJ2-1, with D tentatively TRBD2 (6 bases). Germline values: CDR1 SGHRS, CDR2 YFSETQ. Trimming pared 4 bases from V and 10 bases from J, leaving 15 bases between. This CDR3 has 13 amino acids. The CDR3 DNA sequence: TGCGCCAGCAGCGCGGGGCCTGGGGAAGAGCAGTTCTTC. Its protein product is CASSAGPGEEQFF.

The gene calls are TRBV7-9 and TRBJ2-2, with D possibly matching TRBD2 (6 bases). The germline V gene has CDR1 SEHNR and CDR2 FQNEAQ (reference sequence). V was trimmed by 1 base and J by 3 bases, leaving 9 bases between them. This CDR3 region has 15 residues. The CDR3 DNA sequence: TGTGCCAGCAGCTTAGGCCCGGGGGACACCGGGGAGCTGTTTTTT. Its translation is CASSLGPGDTGELFF.

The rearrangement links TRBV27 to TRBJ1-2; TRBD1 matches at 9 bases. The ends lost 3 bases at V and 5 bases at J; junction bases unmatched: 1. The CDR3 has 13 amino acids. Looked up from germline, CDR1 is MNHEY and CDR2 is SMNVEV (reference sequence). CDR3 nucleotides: TGTGCCAGCAGTTTCGGACAGGGGTATGGCTACACCTTC. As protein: CASSFGQGYGYTF.

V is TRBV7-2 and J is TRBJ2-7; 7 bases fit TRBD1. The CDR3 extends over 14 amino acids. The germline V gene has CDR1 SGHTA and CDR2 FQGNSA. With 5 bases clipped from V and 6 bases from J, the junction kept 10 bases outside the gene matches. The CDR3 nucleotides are TGTGCCAGCAGCCCAGACAGGGCCCGTGCCGAGCAGTACTTC. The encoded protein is CASSPDRARAEQYF.

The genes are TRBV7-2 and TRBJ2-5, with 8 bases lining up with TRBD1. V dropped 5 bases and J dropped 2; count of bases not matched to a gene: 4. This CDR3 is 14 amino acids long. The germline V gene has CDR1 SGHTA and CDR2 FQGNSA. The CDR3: CASSTRQGQETQYF. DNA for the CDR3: TGTGCCAGCAGCACGAGACAGGGGCAAGAGACCCAGTACTTC. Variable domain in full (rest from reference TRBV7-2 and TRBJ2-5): GAGVSQSPSNKVTEKGKDVELRCDPISGHTALYWYRQSLGQGLEFLIYFQGNSAPDKSGLPSDRFSAERTGGSVSTLTIQRTQQEDSAVYLCASSTRQGQETQYFGPGTRLLVL.

DNA of the CDR3: TGTGCCAGCAGTTACTCTGGTGGGCGTCCCTACGAGCAGTACTTC. The encoded protein is CASSYSGGRPYEQYF. This chain uses TRBV6-5 with TRBJ2-7; D ambiguous. Trimming stripped 0 bases from V and 2 bases from J, with 11 bases between. Germline V gene sequence: CDR1 MNHEY, CDR2 SVGAGI. The CDR3 contains 15 residues.

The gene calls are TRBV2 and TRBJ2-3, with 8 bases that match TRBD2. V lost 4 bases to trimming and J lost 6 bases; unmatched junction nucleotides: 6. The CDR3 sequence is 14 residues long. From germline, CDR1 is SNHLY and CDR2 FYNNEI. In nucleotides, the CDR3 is TGTGCCAGCAGTGTGTTGCGGGAGGAGGATACGCAGTATTTT. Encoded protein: CASSVLREEDTQYF.

Here the CDR3 reads CASSISDSYGYTF. In nucleotides, the CDR3 is TGTGCCAGTAGTATAAGCGACAGCTATGGCTACACCTTC. This chain links TRBV19 with TRBJ1-2, with a possible D match to TRBD1 (5 bases). This CDR3 contains 13 residues. Germline V gene lookup returns CDR1 LNHDA and CDR2 SQIVND (reference sequence). The V gene lost 2 bases and the J gene lost 4 bases, with 8 bases spanning the gap.

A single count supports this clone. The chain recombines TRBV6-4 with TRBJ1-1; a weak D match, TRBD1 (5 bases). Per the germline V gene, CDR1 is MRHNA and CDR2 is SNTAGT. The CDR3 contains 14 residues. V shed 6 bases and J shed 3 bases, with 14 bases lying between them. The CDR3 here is CASSFDGGDTEAFF. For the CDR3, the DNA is TGTGCCAGCAGCTTTGACGGGGGGGACACTGAAGCTTTCTTT.

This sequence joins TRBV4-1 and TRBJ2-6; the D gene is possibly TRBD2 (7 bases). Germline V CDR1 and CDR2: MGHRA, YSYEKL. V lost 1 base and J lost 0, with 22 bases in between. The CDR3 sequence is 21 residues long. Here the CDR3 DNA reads TGCGCCAGCAGCCAAGCCTACTTTAGGGGGGGAAGGGCCTCTGGGGCCAACGTCCTGACTTTC. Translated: CASSQAYFRGGRASGANVLTF.

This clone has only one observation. The CDR3 region is CAWSLGGQGAEFF. As DNA, the CDR3 is TGTGCCTGGAGCCTCGGGGGACAGGGGGCCGAGTTCTTC. The chain couples TRBV30 to TRBJ2-1, with 12 bases aligning to TRBD1. With V trimmed by 3 bases and J by 14 bases, 8 bases remained unmatched. Germline CDR1 and CDR2: GTSNPN and SVGIG (reference sequence). This CDR3 has 13 residues.

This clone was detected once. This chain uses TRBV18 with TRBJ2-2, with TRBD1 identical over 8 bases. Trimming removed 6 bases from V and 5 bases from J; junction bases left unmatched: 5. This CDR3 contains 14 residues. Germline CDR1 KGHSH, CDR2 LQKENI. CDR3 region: CASSDRGWTGELFF. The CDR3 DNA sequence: TGTGCCAGCTCCGACAGGGGATGGACCGGGGAGCTGTTTTTT.

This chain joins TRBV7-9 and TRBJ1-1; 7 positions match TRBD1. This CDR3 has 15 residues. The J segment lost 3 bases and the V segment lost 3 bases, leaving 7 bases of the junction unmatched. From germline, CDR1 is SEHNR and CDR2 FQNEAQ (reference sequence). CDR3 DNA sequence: TGTGCCAGCAGCTTGTCGGACAGGCGAGACACTGAAGCTTTCTTT. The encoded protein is CASSLSDRRDTEAFF. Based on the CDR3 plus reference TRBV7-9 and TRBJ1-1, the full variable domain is DTGVSQNPRHKITKRGQNVTFRCDPISEHNRLYWYRQTLGQGPEFLTYFQNEAQLEKSRLLSDRFSAERPKGSFSTLEIQRTEQGDSAMYLCASSLSDRRDTEAFFGQGTRLTVV.

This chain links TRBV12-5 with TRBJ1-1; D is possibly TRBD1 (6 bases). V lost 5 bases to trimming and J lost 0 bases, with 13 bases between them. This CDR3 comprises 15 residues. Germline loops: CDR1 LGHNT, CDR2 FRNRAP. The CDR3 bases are TGTGCTAGTGGTCCAGAGGGGGTTCTGAACACTGAAGCTTTCTTT. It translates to CASGPEGVLNTEAFF.

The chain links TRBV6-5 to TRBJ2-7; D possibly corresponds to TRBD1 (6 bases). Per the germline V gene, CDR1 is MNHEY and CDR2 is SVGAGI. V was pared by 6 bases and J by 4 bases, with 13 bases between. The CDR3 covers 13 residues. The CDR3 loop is CASSPPDRYEQYF. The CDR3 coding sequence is TGTGCCAGCAGCCCCCCGGACAGATACGAGCAGTACTTC.

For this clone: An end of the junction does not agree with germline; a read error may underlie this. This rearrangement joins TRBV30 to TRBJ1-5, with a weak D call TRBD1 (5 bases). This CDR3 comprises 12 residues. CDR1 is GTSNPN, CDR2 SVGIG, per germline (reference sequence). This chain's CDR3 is CAYNRFNLPQHF. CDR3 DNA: TGTGCCTACAACAGGTTTAATCTGCCCCAGCATTTT.

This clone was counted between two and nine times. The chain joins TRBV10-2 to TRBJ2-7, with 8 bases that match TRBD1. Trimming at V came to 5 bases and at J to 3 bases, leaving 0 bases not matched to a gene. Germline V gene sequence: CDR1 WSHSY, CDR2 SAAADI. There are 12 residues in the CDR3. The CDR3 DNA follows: TGCGCCAGCAGTACAGGGGGCTACGAGCAGTACTTC. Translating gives CASSTGGYEQYF.

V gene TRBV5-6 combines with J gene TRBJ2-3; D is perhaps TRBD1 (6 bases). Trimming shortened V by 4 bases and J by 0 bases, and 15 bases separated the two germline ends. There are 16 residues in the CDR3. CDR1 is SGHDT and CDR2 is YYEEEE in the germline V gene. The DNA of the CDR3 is TGTGCCAGCAGCCTCGGCACAGGGTCTAGCACAGATACGCAGTATTTT. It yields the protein CASSLGTGSSTDTQYF.

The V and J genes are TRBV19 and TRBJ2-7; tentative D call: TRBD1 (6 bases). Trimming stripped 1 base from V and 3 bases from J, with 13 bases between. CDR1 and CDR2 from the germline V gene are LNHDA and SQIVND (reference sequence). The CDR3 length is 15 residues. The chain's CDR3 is CASSIVGDTDYEQYF. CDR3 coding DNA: TGTGCCAGTAGTATAGTTGGGGACACGGACTACGAGCAGTACTTC. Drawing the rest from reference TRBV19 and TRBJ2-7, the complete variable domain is DGGITQSPKYLFRKEGQNVTLSCEQNLNHDAMYWYRQDPGQGLRLIYYSQIVNDFQKGDIAEGYSVSREKKESFPLTVTSAQKNPTAFYLCASSIVGDTDYEQYFGPGTRLTVT.

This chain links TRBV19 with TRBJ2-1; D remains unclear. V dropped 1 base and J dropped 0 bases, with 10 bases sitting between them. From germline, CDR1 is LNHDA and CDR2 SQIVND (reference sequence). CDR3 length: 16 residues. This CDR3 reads CASSIAGPSSYNEQFF. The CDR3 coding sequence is TGTGCCAGTAGTATAGCAGGCCCGAGCTCCTACAATGAGCAGTTCTTC. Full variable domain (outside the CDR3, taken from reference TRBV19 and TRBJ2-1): DGGITQSPKYLFRKEGQNVTLSCEQNLNHDAMYWYRQDPGQGLRLIYYSQIVNDFQKGDIAEGYSVSREKKESFPLTVTSAQKNPTAFYLCASSIAGPSSYNEQFFGPGTRLTVL.

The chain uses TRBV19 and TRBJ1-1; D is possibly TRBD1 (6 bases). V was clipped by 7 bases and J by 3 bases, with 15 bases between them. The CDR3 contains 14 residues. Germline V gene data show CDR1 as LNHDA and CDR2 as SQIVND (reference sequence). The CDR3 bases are TGTGCCAGTAAAGCGGGACAAACATACACTGAAGCTTTCTTT. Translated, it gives CASKAGQTYTEAFF. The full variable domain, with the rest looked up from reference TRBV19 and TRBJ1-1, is DGGITQSPKYLFRKEGQNVTLSCEQNLNHDAMYWYRQDPGQGLRLIYYSQIVNDFQKGDIAEGYSVSREKKESFPLTVTSAQKNPTAFYLCASKAGQTYTEAFFGQGTRLTVV.

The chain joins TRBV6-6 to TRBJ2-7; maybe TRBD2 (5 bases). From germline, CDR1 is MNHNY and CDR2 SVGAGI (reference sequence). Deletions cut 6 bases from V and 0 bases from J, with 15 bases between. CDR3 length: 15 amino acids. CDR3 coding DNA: TGTGCCAGCAGCCCTCCCGGGATCTACTCCTACGAGCAGTACTTC. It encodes CASSPPGIYSYEQYF.

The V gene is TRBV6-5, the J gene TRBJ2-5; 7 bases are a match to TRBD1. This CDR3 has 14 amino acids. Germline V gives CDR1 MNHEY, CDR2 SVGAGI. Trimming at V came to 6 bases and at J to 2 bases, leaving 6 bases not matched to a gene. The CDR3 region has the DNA TGTGCCAGCAGCTTTCCGGGACAGCAAGAGACCCAGTACTTC. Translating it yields CASSFPGQQETQYF.

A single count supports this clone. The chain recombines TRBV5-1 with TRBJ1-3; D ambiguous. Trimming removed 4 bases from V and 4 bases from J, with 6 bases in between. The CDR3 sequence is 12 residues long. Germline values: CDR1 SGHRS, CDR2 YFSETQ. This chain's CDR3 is CASSPEGNTIYF. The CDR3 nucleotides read TGCGCCAGCAGCCCGGAGGGAAACACCATATATTTT.

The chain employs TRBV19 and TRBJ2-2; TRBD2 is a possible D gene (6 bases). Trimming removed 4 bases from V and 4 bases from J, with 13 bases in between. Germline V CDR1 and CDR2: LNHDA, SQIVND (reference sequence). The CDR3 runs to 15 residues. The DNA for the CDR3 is TGTGCCAGTAGTACCAGGGAGGAGCTCACCGGGGAGCTGTTTTTT. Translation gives CASSTREELTGELFF.

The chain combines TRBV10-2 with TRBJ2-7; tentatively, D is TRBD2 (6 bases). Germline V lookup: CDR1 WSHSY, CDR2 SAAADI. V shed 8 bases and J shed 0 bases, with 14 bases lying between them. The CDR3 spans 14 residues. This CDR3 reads CASWGGGASYEQYF. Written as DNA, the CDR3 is TGCGCCAGCTGGGGCGGAGGGGCCTCCTACGAGCAGTACTTC.

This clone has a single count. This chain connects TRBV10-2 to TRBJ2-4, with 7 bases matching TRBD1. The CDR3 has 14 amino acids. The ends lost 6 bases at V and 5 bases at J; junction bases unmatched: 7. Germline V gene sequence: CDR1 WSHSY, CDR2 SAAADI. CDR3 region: CASSQTGDQNIQYF. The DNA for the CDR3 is TGCGCCAGCAGCCAAACAGGGGATCAAAACATTCAGTACTTC.

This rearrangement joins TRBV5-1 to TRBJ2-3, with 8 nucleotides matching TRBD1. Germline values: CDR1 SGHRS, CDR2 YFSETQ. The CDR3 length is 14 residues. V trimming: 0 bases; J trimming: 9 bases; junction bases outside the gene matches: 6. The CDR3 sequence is CASSLALGQETQYF. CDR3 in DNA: TGCGCCAGCAGCTTGGCCTTGGGACAGGAGACGCAGTATTTT.

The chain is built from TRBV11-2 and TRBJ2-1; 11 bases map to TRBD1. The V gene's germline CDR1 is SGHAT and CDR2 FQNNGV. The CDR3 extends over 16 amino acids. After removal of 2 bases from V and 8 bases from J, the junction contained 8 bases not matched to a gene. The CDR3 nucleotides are TGTGCCAGCAGCTTAATGGGACAGGGGGTGTGGGATGAGCAGTTCTTC. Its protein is CASSLMGQGVWDEQFF. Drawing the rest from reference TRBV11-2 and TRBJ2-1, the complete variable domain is EAGVAQSPRYKIIEKRQSVAFWCNPISGHATLYWYQQILGQGPKLLIQFQNNGVVDDSQLPKDRFSAERLKGVDSTLKIQPAKLEDSAVYLCASSLMGQGVWDEQFFGPGTRLTVL.

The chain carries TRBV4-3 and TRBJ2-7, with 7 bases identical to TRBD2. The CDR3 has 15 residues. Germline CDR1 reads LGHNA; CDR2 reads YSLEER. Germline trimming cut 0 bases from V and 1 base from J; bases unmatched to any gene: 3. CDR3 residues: CASSQDRTSSYEQYF. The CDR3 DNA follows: TGCGCCAGCAGCCAAGATCGGACTAGTTCCTACGAGCAGTACTTC.